Listed below are T cell receptor beta chains from one sample, sequenced in a study of blood T cell repertoires in COVID-19. TCRdb keeps only in-frame clones here, not all; method: immunoSEQ multiplex PCR. Of approximately 220,000 clones in the sample, about nine tenths were seen once. Material: PBMCs or T cells enriched from blood (not recorded which). Receptors originate from a woman aged 30 to 39 who had recovered from COVID-19. CDR3s include the opening cysteine and the closing phenylalanine or tryptophan. A D gene is named only where the DNA matches it firmly. Part of the rows lack a size; the others show once, few, many or a class for expanded clones.

CDR3 protein | CDR3 DNA | D gene | J gene | clone size | V gene
CASSLVQRGFGWSNYGYTF | TGTGCCAGCAGCTTAGTGCAGCGCGGCTTCGGGTGGTCTAACTATGGCTACACCTTC | - | TRBJ1-2 | once | TRBV7-6
CAISESGSGTGSTEAFF | TGTGCCATCAGTGAGTCGGGGTCCGGGACAGGTTCGACTGAAGCTTTCTTT | TRBD1 | TRBJ1-1 | - | TRBV10-3
CASSYRRQPTNEKLFF | TGTGCCAGCAGCTACAGAAGACAGCCCACTAATGAAAAACTGTTTTTT | - | TRBJ1-4 | - | TRBV5-8
CASSLTGRGEQFF | TGTGCCAGCAGCTTGACAGGGAGAGGTGAGCAGTTCTTC | TRBD1 | TRBJ2-1 | - | TRBV11-3
CASSFGQAVSYGYTF | TGTGCCAGCAGCTTCGGACAGGCCGTTTCCTATGGCTACACCTTC | TRBD1 | TRBJ1-2 | - | TRBV11-2
CASSLAYSPNTGELFF | TGTGCCAGCAGCTTGGCGTACAGTCCGAACACCGGGGAGCTGTTTTTT | - | TRBJ2-2 | many | TRBV5-8
CASSLPTGNTEAFF | TGTGCCAGCAGCTTACCGACAGGGAACACTGAAGCTTTCTTT | - | TRBJ1-1 | - | TRBV7-2
CASSLSQGFGYTF | TGTGCCAGCAGCCTATCACAGGGTTTTGGCTACACCTTC | - | TRBJ1-2 | - | TRBV7-9
CASSIDTNTEAFF | TGTGCCAGTAGTATAGACACTAACACTGAAGCTTTCTTT | - | TRBJ1-1 | - | TRBV19
CASSPIDTQYF | TGTGCCAGCAGCCCCATCGATACGCAGTATTTT | - | TRBJ2-3 | once | TRBV7-6
CASRSGGDQPQHF | TGTGCCAGTAGGTCGGGGGGCGATCAGCCCCAGCATTTT | - | TRBJ1-5 | - | TRBV19
CASSWGPSQGSPLHF | TGTGCCAGCAGCTGGGGCCCCTCACAGGGTTCACCCCTCCACTTT | - | TRBJ1-6 | - | TRBV5-4